This note documents a single TCR beta chain sequence. This CDR3 region has 15 residues. The germline gives CDR1 SGHTA, CDR2 FQGTGA. V lost 2 bases to trimming and J lost 5 bases; unmatched junction nucleotides: 4. Sequencing of TCR beta, carried out with a high-throughput approach, was applied to CD8+ and CD4+ T cells from the blood. Those who served as multiple sclerosis controls were treatment-naive patients with stable or active relapsing-remitting disease. The data stem from a study of CD8 T cells in Susac syndrome. Random hexamers served to reverse transcribe roughly 0.45 to 1 ug RNA. Amplification of the TCR beta CDR3 was carried out by immunoSEQ multiplex PCR, which spanned a total of 54 Vbeta and 13 Jbeta segments. MiXCR, applied by TCRdb to the immunoSEQ multiplex PCR reads, yields one record per CDR3 protein. The repertoire includes fewer than 350,000 distinct CDR3 sequences, just over 90% of them detected once, and about 0.07% sits in the top ten.

The sequencing sample was made of CD4+ T cells from PBMCs. The rearrangement uses TRBV7-3 and TRBJ2-2; TRBD1 aligns across 8 bases. The sequence was obtained from a human donor with multiple sclerosis. DNA of the CDR3: TGTGCCAGCAGCTTATCAGGGGGCGTTACCGGGGAGCTGTTTTTT. Amino acids: CASSLSGGVTGELFF.